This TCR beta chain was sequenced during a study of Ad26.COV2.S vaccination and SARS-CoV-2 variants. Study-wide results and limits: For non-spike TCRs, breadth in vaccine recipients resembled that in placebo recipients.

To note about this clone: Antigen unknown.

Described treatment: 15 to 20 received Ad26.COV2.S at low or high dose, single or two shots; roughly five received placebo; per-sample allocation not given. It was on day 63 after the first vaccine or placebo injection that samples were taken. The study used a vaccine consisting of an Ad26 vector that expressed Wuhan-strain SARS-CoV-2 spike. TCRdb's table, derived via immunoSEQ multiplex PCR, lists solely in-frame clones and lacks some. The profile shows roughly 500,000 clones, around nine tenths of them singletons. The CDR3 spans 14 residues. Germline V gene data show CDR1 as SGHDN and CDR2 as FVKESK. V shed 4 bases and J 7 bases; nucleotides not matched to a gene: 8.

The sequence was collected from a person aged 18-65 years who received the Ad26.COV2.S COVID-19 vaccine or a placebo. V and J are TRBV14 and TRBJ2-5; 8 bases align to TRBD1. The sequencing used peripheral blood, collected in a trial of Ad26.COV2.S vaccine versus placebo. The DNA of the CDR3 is TGTGCCAGCAGCCTAAGGACAGGGTGGGGGACCCAGTACTTC. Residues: CASSLRTGWGTQYF.